These T cell receptor beta chains were read from a single sample in a study of blood T cell repertoires in COVID-19. Here immunoSEQ multiplex PCR was the method, and the copy in TCRdb shows in-frame clones only, minus some. The sample has roughly 41,000 clones, over 80% seen once. Sequencing was done on a sample of peripheral blood. These receptors all stem from a woman aged 80 or older with acute or convalescent COVID-19. Both conserved end residues are part of each CDR3. D genes are given only for firm matches. The size field is filled for only some rows; it gives once, few, many or a size class.

j_call: TRBJ2-3; clone_size: NA; d_call: NA; v_call: TRBV21-1; cdr3_aa: CASSGLTGVTDTQYF; cdr3_nt: TGTGCCAGCAGCGGGCTGACAGGGGTCACAGATACGCAGTATTTT
j_call: TRBJ2-7; clone_size: NA; d_call: TRBD2; v_call: TRBV6-6; cdr3_aa: CASTPRVAGGPREQYF; cdr3_nt: TGTGCCAGCACTCCTAGGGTGGCGGGGGGGCCTCGCGAGCAGTACTTC
j_call: TRBJ2-7; clone_size: NA; d_call: NA; v_call: TRBV19; cdr3_aa: CASSPGALTVYEQYF; cdr3_nt: TGTGCCAGTAGTCCAGGGGCCCTGACAGTCTACGAGCAGTACTTC
j_call: TRBJ2-5; clone_size: NA; d_call: TRBD2; v_call: TRBV29-1; cdr3_aa: CSVEGDRGGRETQYF; cdr3_nt: TGCAGCGTTGAAGGGGATCGGGGGGGGAGAGAGACCCAGTACTTC
j_call: TRBJ2-3; clone_size: NA; d_call: NA; v_call: TRBV5-4; cdr3_aa: CASSPLASTDTQYF; cdr3_nt: TGTGCCAGCAGCCCACTAGCTAGCACAGATACGCAGTATTTT
j_call: TRBJ2-3; clone_size: NA; d_call: TRBD2; v_call: TRBV20-1; cdr3_aa: CSASVGFLAGGQDTQYF; cdr3_nt: TGCAGTGCTAGTGTCGGGTTCTTAGCGGGGGGACAAGATACGCAGTATTTT
j_call: TRBJ2-1; clone_size: NA; d_call: TRBD2; v_call: TRBV10-3; cdr3_aa: CAISEGSGGLDYNEQFF; cdr3_nt: TGTGCCATCAGTGAGGGTAGCGGGGGGCTGGACTACAATGAGCAGTTCTTC
j_call: TRBJ2-4; clone_size: few; d_call: NA; v_call: TRBV7-9; cdr3_aa: CASSFVRGAGKNIQYF; cdr3_nt: TGTGCCAGCAGCTTTGTCAGGGGCGCCGGCAAAAACATTCAGTACTTC
j_call: TRBJ1-5; clone_size: NA; d_call: TRBD1; v_call: TRBV2; cdr3_aa: CASEGQVGNQPQHF; cdr3_nt: TGTGCCAGCGAGGGACAGGTAGGCAATCAGCCCCAGCATTTT
j_call: TRBJ2-7; clone_size: once; d_call: TRBD2; v_call: TRBV10-3; cdr3_aa: CAATTSGGYEQYF; cdr3_nt: TGTGCCGCCACGACTAGCGGGGGCTACGAGCAGTACTTC
j_call: TRBJ1-6; clone_size: few; d_call: NA; v_call: TRBV20-1; cdr3_aa: CSAGRGSPLHF; cdr3_nt: TGCAGTGCTGGGAGGGGGTCACCCCTCCACTTT
j_call: TRBJ1-1; clone_size: NA; d_call: NA; v_call: TRBV5-5; cdr3_aa: CASSLQGDTEAFF; cdr3_nt: TGTGCCAGCAGCTTACAGGGTGACACTGAAGCTTTCTTT
j_call: TRBJ1-5; clone_size: once; d_call: NA; v_call: TRBV6-1; cdr3_aa: CASSDRGVASSNQPQHF; cdr3_nt: TGTGCCAGCAGTGATCGGGGAGTCGCGTCGAGCAATCAGCCCCAGCATTTT
j_call: TRBJ1-5; clone_size: NA; d_call: TRBD1; v_call: TRBV19; cdr3_aa: CASSIGSGGQPQHF; cdr3_nt: TGTGCCAGTAGTATAGGGTCAGGGGGGCAGCCCCAGCATTTT
j_call: TRBJ1-6; clone_size: NA; d_call: TRBD1; v_call: TRBV27; cdr3_aa: CASSLRGQGVSFNSPLHF; cdr3_nt: TGTGCCAGCAGCCTCCGGGGACAGGGAGTAAGTTTTAATTCACCCCTCCACTTT
j_call: TRBJ1-1; clone_size: NA; d_call: NA; v_call: TRBV29-1; cdr3_aa: CSVEDGGDTEAFF; cdr3_nt: TGCAGCGTTGAAGATGGAGGGGACACTGAAGCTTTCTTT
j_call: TRBJ2-6; clone_size: NA; d_call: NA; v_call: TRBV5-1; cdr3_aa: CASTGYGANVLTF; cdr3_nt: TGCGCCAGCACAGGGTACGGGGCCAACGTCCTGACTTTC
j_call: TRBJ2-7; clone_size: NA; d_call: TRBD2; v_call: TRBV28; cdr3_aa: CASSLDPSGVSYEQYF; cdr3_nt: TGTGCCAGCAGTTTAGACCCTAGCGGGGTCTCCTACGAGCAGTACTTC
j_call: TRBJ1-2; clone_size: NA; d_call: NA; v_call: TRBV7-9; cdr3_aa: CASSLSPNLGYTF; cdr3_nt: TGTGCCAGCAGCTTATCTCCTAATTTGGGCTACACCTTC
j_call: TRBJ2-1; clone_size: NA; d_call: NA; v_call: TRBV18; cdr3_aa: CASSPQEVEQFF; cdr3_nt: TGTGCCAGCTCACCACAAGAGGTTGAGCAGTTCTTC
j_call: TRBJ2-2; clone_size: NA; d_call: TRBD2; v_call: TRBV4-3; cdr3_aa: CASSQAPWAGGDTGELFF; cdr3_nt: TGCGCCAGCAGCCAAGCCCCGTGGGCGGGAGGAGACACCGGGGAGCTGTTTTTT
j_call: TRBJ2-5; clone_size: NA; d_call: TRBD1; v_call: TRBV7-8; cdr3_aa: CASSSGQGGETQYF; cdr3_nt: TGTGCCAGCAGCTCTGGACAGGGCGGTGAGACCCAGTACTTC
j_call: TRBJ1-4; clone_size: NA; d_call: NA; v_call: TRBV11-2; cdr3_aa: CASSQTAATNEKLFF; cdr3_nt: TGTGCCAGCAGCCAAACAGCTGCAACTAATGAAAAACTGTTTTTT
j_call: TRBJ1-1; clone_size: NA; d_call: NA; v_call: TRBV6-5; cdr3_aa: CASMDSPNTEAFF; cdr3_nt: TGTGCCAGCATGGACAGCCCGAACACTGAAGCTTTCTTT
j_call: TRBJ2-3; clone_size: once; d_call: TRBD2; v_call: TRBV18; cdr3_aa: CASSPTSGGPRGTDTQYF; cdr3_nt: TGTGCCAGCTCACCGACTAGCGGGGGGCCGCGTGGCACAGATACGCAGTATTTT
j_call: TRBJ2-1; clone_size: NA; d_call: TRBD1; v_call: TRBV7-2; cdr3_aa: CASSSPGQGAYNEQFF; cdr3_nt: TGTGCCAGCAGCTCGCCCGGACAGGGTGCCTACAATGAGCAGTTCTTC
j_call: TRBJ2-1; clone_size: NA; d_call: TRBD2; v_call: TRBV2; cdr3_aa: CASSPGLANEQFF; cdr3_nt: TGTGCCAGCAGCCCGGGACTAGCCAATGAGCAGTTCTTC
j_call: TRBJ1-2; clone_size: NA; d_call: TRBD1; v_call: TRBV3-1/TRBV3-2; cdr3_aa: CASSNRGSNYGYTF; cdr3_nt: TGTGCCAGCAGTAACAGGGGATCTAACTATGGCTACACCTTC
j_call: TRBJ1-5; clone_size: NA; d_call: NA; v_call: TRBV2; cdr3_aa: CASSLLGGSNQPQHF; cdr3_nt: TGTGCCAGCAGCCTTCTCGGGGGTAGCAATCAGCCCCAGCATTTT
j_call: TRBJ2-7; clone_size: once; d_call: TRBD1; v_call: TRBV4-2; cdr3_aa: CASSQVGRGREQYF; cdr3_nt: TGTGCCAGCAGCCAAGTCGGCAGGGGGCGGGAGCAGTACTTC
j_call: TRBJ2-7; clone_size: NA; d_call: NA; v_call: TRBV3-1/TRBV3-2; cdr3_aa: CASSRLEGYEQYF; cdr3_nt: TGTGCCAGCAGCCGGCTAGAGGGATACGAGCAGTACTTC
j_call: TRBJ1-2; clone_size: NA; d_call: TRBD1; v_call: TRBV7-9; cdr3_aa: CASSLPATGNYGYTF; cdr3_nt: TGTGCCAGCAGCTTACCCGCGACAGGGAACTATGGCTACACCTTC
j_call: TRBJ1-3; clone_size: NA; d_call: NA; v_call: TRBV4-1; cdr3_aa: CASSQVGGSGNTIYF; cdr3_nt: TGCGCCAGCAGCCAGGTAGGGGGTTCTGGAAACACCATATATTTT
j_call: TRBJ2-7; clone_size: NA; d_call: NA; v_call: TRBV7-3; cdr3_aa: CASSFGPPGGVYEQYF; cdr3_nt: TGTGCCAGCAGCTTCGGCCCGCCCGGGGGAGTCTACGAGCAGTACTTC
j_call: TRBJ2-7; clone_size: once; d_call: NA; v_call: TRBV1; cdr3_aa: CTSSRASGASYEQYF; cdr3_nt: TGCACCAGCAGCCGTGCCAGCGGGGCTTCCTACGAGCAGTACTTC
j_call: TRBJ1-5; clone_size: NA; d_call: NA; v_call: TRBV18; cdr3_aa: CASSRDGGNQPQHF; cdr3_nt: TGTGCCAGCTCACGTGACGGAGGCAATCAGCCCCAGCATTTT
j_call: TRBJ1-3; clone_size: NA; d_call: NA; v_call: TRBV5-1; cdr3_aa: CASSPDPGSSGNTIYF; cdr3_nt: TGCGCCAGCAGCCCTGACCCGGGATCCTCTGGAAACACCATATATTTT
j_call: TRBJ2-1; clone_size: NA; d_call: NA; v_call: TRBV11-2; cdr3_aa: CASSSRGGLVYNEQFF; cdr3_nt: TGTGCCAGCAGCTCCCGTGGGGGACTCGTATACAATGAGCAGTTCTTC
j_call: TRBJ2-7; clone_size: NA; d_call: TRBD1; v_call: TRBV29-1; cdr3_aa: CSVGQGADEQYF; cdr3_nt: TGCAGCGTTGGACAGGGGGCGGACGAGCAGTACTTC
j_call: TRBJ1-4; clone_size: NA; d_call: TRBD1; v_call: TRBV5-4; cdr3_aa: CASSSNRGIDEKLFF; cdr3_nt: TGTGCCAGCAGCTCAAACAGGGGGATAGATGAAAAACTGTTTTTT
j_call: TRBJ1-1; clone_size: few; d_call: NA; v_call: TRBV7-9; cdr3_aa: CASSSGELAEAFF; cdr3_nt: TGTGCCAGCAGCTCAGGGGAGCTGGCTGAAGCTTTCTTT
j_call: TRBJ2-5; clone_size: NA; d_call: NA; v_call: TRBV6-1; cdr3_aa: CASSEIWGVQETQYF; cdr3_nt: TGTGCCAGCAGTGAAATCTGGGGGGTTCAAGAGACCCAGTACTTC
j_call: TRBJ1-6; clone_size: NA; d_call: TRBD1; v_call: TRBV4-2; cdr3_aa: CASSQASDRGESPLHF; cdr3_nt: TGTGCCAGCAGCCAAGCGAGTGACAGGGGAGAGTCACCCCTCCACTTT
j_call: TRBJ1-4; clone_size: NA; d_call: NA; v_call: TRBV5-1; cdr3_aa: CASSLARGSELFF; cdr3_nt: TGCGCCAGCAGCTTGGCCCGAGGGAGCGAACTGTTTTTT
j_call: TRBJ1-4; clone_size: NA; d_call: NA; v_call: TRBV19; cdr3_aa: CASSTGQSTNEKLFF; cdr3_nt: TGTGCCAGTAGTACCGGACAGTCAACTAATGAAAAACTGTTTTTT
j_call: TRBJ2-3; clone_size: once; d_call: NA; v_call: TRBV7-2; cdr3_aa: CASSPPRGGGDTQYF; cdr3_nt: TGTGCCAGCAGCCCCCCCCGGGGTGGAGGAGATACGCAGTATTTT
j_call: TRBJ1-2; clone_size: NA; d_call: TRBD1; v_call: TRBV6-5; cdr3_aa: CASRRQGANYGYTF; cdr3_nt: TGTGCCAGCAGAAGACAGGGGGCTAACTATGGCTACACCTTC
j_call: TRBJ2-6; clone_size: NA; d_call: TRBD1; v_call: TRBV19; cdr3_aa: CASSVWDRGRRMGANVLTF; cdr3_nt: TGTGCCAGTAGTGTGTGGGACAGGGGGCGGCGCATGGGGGCCAACGTCCTGACTTTC
j_call: TRBJ2-1; clone_size: NA; d_call: NA; v_call: TRBV5-1; cdr3_aa: CASSPLSGGNEQFF; cdr3_nt: TGCGCCAGCAGCCCCCTGTCTGGAGGCAATGAGCAGTTCTTC
j_call: TRBJ1-4; clone_size: NA; d_call: NA; v_call: TRBV5-1; cdr3_aa: CASSPITTNEKLFF; cdr3_nt: TGCGCCAGCAGCCCTATTACAACTAATGAAAAACTGTTTTTT
j_call: TRBJ2-5; clone_size: NA; d_call: TRBD2; v_call: TRBV25-1; cdr3_aa: CASSDPRDGGWETQYF; cdr3_nt: TGTGCCAGCAGTGACCCCCGGGACGGGGGGTGGGAGACCCAGTACTTC
j_call: TRBJ1-1; clone_size: NA; d_call: TRBD1; v_call: TRBV9; cdr3_aa: CASSVGRGRTEAFF; cdr3_nt: TGTGCCAGCAGCGTAGGCAGGGGGCGAACTGAAGCTTTCTTT
j_call: TRBJ1-5; clone_size: NA; d_call: TRBD1; v_call: TRBV30; cdr3_aa: CAWSGPGSGGQPQHF; cdr3_nt: TGTGCCTGGAGTGGGCCAGGATCAGGGGGTCAGCCCCAGCATTTT
j_call: TRBJ1-5; clone_size: NA; d_call: TRBD1; v_call: TRBV19; cdr3_aa: CASSSDRAQPQHF; cdr3_nt: TGTGCCAGTAGTTCAGACAGGGCTCAGCCCCAGCATTTT
j_call: TRBJ1-2; clone_size: NA; d_call: TRBD1; v_call: TRBV14; cdr3_aa: CASSQEVQGARGYTF; cdr3_nt: TGTGCCAGCAGCCAAGAGGTCCAGGGGGCGCGAGGCTACACCTTC